The 14 T cell receptor beta chains below were found in one sample sequenced in a study of cytomegalovirus exposure and HLA in healthy donors. PCR employed 60 Vbeta and 13 Jbeta primers. The assay was immunoSEQ multiplex PCR, and TCRdb's table has in-frame clones only and misses some. Among some 130,000 clones, approximately 80% were seen once, and the ten largest hold around 1.3%. The specimen sequenced was PBMCs. The receptors shown here come from a woman aged 40-49 years in good health and CMV-seronegative.

The table lists this clone with a few counts. CDR3 residues: CASSGAYGYTF. CDR3 bases: TGTGCCAGCAGTGGGGCCTATGGCTACACCTTC. The V gene is TRBV6-1, the J gene TRBJ1-2, with D unresolved. The length of the CDR3 is 11 residues. Germline V gives CDR1 MNHNS, CDR2 SASEGT. Trimming pared 4 bases from V and 4 bases from J, leaving 4 bases between.

The rearrangement joins TRBV7-9 to TRBJ2-7; 9 positions match TRBD2. CDR1 SEHNR and CDR2 FQNEAQ come from the germline V gene (reference sequence). Trimming removed 6 bases from V and 6 bases from J; junction bases left unmatched: 12. The CDR3 spans 15 residues. This chain's CDR3 is CASSRTGLARGEQYF. CDR3 nucleotide sequence: TGTGCCAGCAGTCGTACGGGACTAGCTCGTGGCGAGCAGTACTTC. The whole variable domain, filled in from reference TRBV7-9 and TRBJ2-7, reads DTGVSQNPRHKITKRGQNVTFRCDPISEHNRLYWYRQTLGQGPEFLTYFQNEAQLEKSRLLSDRFSAERPKGSFSTLEIQRTEQGDSAMYLCASSRTGLARGEQYFGPGTRLTVT.

This clone came up once. DNA for the CDR3: TGTGCCAGCAGCTCCTTGACAGCAACTAATGAAAAACTGTTTTTT. Its translation is CASSSLTATNEKLFF. The rearrangement joins TRBV11-2 to TRBJ1-4, with D maybe TRBD1 (5 bases). The CDR3 contains 15 residues. The V and J ends lost 4 bases and 0 bases respectively, with 9 bases between them. Germline assignment: CDR1 SGHAT and CDR2 FQNNGV.

The CDR3 is CASSSMTGTAEAFF. CDR3 in DNA: TGTGCCAGCAGTTCTATGACAGGGACGGCTGAAGCTTTCTTT. The chain is built from TRBV6-5 and TRBJ1-1; 7 bases line up with TRBD1. The junction had 8 bases not matched to a gene; V was cut back by 4 bases and J by 6 bases. Germline V gives CDR1 MNHEY, CDR2 SVGAGI. CDR3 size: 14 residues.

The rearrangement links TRBV28 to TRBJ1-1; weak D call: TRBD1 (6 bases). Germline V gene data show CDR1 as MDHEN and CDR2 as SYDVKM. This CDR3 comprises 16 residues. Trimming took 4 bases from V and 11 from J, leaving 26 bases between them. The CDR3 sequence is CASSSAATGSPGRAFF. The CDR3 region has the DNA TGTGCCAGCAGTTCCGCCGCTACAGGGAGTCCTGGTAGGGCTTTCTTT.

This sequence joins TRBV2 and TRBJ1-4; the match to TRBD1 covers 8 bases. This CDR3 spans 16 amino acids. V was pared by 4 bases and J by 3 bases, with 7 bases of the junction left unmatched. Germline V gene lookup returns CDR1 SNHLY and CDR2 FYNNEI. As DNA, the CDR3 is TGTGCCAGCAGTGCGAACAGGGGGTATTCTAATGAAAAACTGTTTTTT. It yields the protein CASSANRGYSNEKLFF.

V usage is TRBV7-9 and J usage is TRBJ1-2; tentative D call: TRBD1 (6 bases). Trimming took off 3 bases at V and 5 bases at J, with 22 bases between the two ends. Per germline, CDR1 SEHNR and CDR2 FQNEAQ (reference sequence). The CDR3 has 17 residues. The CDR3 protein is CASSFSRLLAQGYGYTF. CDR3 nucleotide sequence: TGTGCCAGCAGCTTTTCTCGGTTATTGGCACAGGGATATGGCTACACCTTC.

The chain has TRBV13 and TRBJ2-7; 7 bases are a match to TRBD2. CDR3 length: 16 residues. V was clipped by 1 base and J by 2 bases; unmatched bases: 8. Germline CDR1 and CDR2: PRHDT and FYEKMQ (reference sequence). CDR3 protein: CASSLEGGGGTYEQYF. CDR3 bases: TGTGCCAGCAGCTTAGAAGGCGGCGGGGGAACCTACGAGCAGTACTTC.

This chain links TRBV5-1 with TRBJ1-6; D unclear. The CDR3 runs 16 residues. V lost 4 bases to trimming and J lost 0 bases, with 11 bases between them. Germline V lookup: CDR1 SGHRS, CDR2 YFSETQ. CDR3 protein: CASSLAPSSYNSPLHF. As DNA, the CDR3 is TGCGCCAGCAGCCTGGCTCCTAGCTCCTATAATTCACCCCTCCACTTT. The whole variable domain, filled in from reference TRBV5-1 and TRBJ1-6, reads KAGVTQTPRYLIKTRGQQVTLSCSPISGHRSVSWYQQTPGQGLQFLFEYFSETQRNKGNFPGRFSGRQFSNSRSEMNVSTLELGDSALYLCASSLAPSSYNSPLHFGNGTRLTVT.

The chain couples TRBV6-5 to TRBJ1-4; 7 nucleotides agree with TRBD1. The V and J ends lost 2 bases and 8 bases, in that order; junction bases with no gene match: 5. The length of the CDR3 is 14 residues. Germline V gene lookup returns CDR1 MNHEY and CDR2 SVGAGI. CDR3 bases: TGTGCCAGCAGTTACCAGGGGGTCGGGGAAAAACTGTTTTTT. Translating it yields CASSYQGVGEKLFF.

The V and J genes are TRBV7-8 and TRBJ1-2; 8 positions agree with TRBD1. The CDR3 consists of 16 residues. The V and J ends lost 2 bases and 8 bases, in that order; junction bases with no gene match: 13. Germline assignment: CDR1 SGHVS and CDR2 FQNEAQ. CDR3 loop: CASSLLSGQGMGGYTF. Written as DNA, the CDR3 is TGTGCCAGCAGCTTACTTAGTGGACAGGGTATGGGAGGCTACACCTTC.

This chain joins TRBV5-4 and TRBJ2-7; 11 bases match TRBD1. Germline V lookup: CDR1 SGHNT, CDR2 YYREEE (reference sequence). V lost 0 bases, J lost 3 bases, and 5 bases stayed unmatched. This CDR3 has 16 amino acids. The chain's CDR3 is CASSLAGGTGGYEQYF. CDR3 in DNA: TGTGCCAGCAGCTTGGCCGGTGGGACAGGGGGCTACGAGCAGTACTTC.

The V gene is TRBV30, the J gene TRBJ1-4; D might be TRBD1 (6 bases). This CDR3 contains 11 residues. In germline, CDR1 is GTSNPN, CDR2 SVGIG (reference sequence). V shed 0 bases and J shed 15 bases, with 11 bases lying between them. CDR3 amino acids: CAWSVGTSMFF. DNA of the CDR3: TGTGCCTGGAGTGTAGGGACATCGATGTTTTTT.

J is TRBJ2-3 and V is TRBV28; 10 bases match TRBD2. V shed 6 bases and J 2 bases; nucleotides not matched to a gene: 8. CDR1 and CDR2 (germline): MDHEN, SYDVKM. The CDR3 loop spans 16 amino acids. CDR3 sequence reads: CASSLLAGAYTDTQYF. Here the CDR3 DNA reads TGTGCCAGCAGCCTCCTAGCGGGGGCCTACACAGATACGCAGTATTTT.